This T cell receptor beta chain appears in the sequencing data of a study of blood T cell repertoires in COVID-19. At the level of the study: T cells, B-cell-depleted T cells, or PBMCs provided the cDNA or gDNA that served as material.

This CDR3 is built from 13 residues. CDR1 is SGDLS and CDR2 is YYNGEE in the germline V gene. The V gene lost 0 bases and the J gene lost 4 bases, with 7 bases spanning the gap. Measured with immunoSEQ multiplex PCR; TCRdb has only the in-frame clones, and not every one. In the table there are 100,000 or so clones, 70% to 90% of which are singletons. Sequencing was done on a sample of peripheral blood. The receptor comes from a woman in her fifties or sixties in a cohort sampled during active or convalescent COVID-19. The genes are TRBV9 and TRBJ1-2; no clear D gene. The CDR3 region has the DNA TGTGCCAGCAGCGTAGAAGGAGCCTATGGCTACACCTTC. Residues: CASSVEGAYGYTF. The complete variable domain, with remaining parts taken from reference TRBV9 and TRBJ1-2, reads DSGVTQTPKHLITATGQRVTLRCSPRSGDLSVYWYQQSLDQGLQFLIQYYNGEERAKGNILERFSAQQFPDLHSELNLSSLELGDSALYFCASSVEGAYGYTFGSGTRLTVV.